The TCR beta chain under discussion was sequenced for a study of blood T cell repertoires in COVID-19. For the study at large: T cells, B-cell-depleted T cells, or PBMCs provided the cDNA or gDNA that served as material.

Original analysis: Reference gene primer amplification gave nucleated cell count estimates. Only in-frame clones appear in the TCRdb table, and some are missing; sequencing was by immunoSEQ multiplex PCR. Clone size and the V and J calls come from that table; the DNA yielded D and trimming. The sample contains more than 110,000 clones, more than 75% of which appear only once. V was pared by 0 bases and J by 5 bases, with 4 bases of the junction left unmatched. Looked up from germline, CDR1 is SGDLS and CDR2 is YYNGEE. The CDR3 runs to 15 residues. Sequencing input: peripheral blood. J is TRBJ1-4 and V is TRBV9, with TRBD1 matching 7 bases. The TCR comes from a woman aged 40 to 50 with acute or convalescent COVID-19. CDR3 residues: CASSVGGTVNEKLFF. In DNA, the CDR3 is TGTGCCAGCAGCGTAGGGGGGACAGTGAATGAAAAACTGTTTTTT. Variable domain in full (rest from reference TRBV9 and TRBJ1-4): DSGVTQTPKHLITATGQRVTLRCSPRSGDLSVYWYQQSLDQGLQFLIQYYNGEERAKGNILERFSAQQFPDLHSELNLSSLELGDSALYFCASSVGGTVNEKLFFGSGTQLSVL.